These 10 T cell receptor beta chains originate from one sample sequenced in a study of graft-versus-host responses after intestinal transplantation. Clones were sequenced by immunoSEQ multiplex PCR, and TCRdb holds only the in-frame ones, with some missing. The sample comprises 39,000 or so clones, more than 85% of which are singletons, and roughly a fifth rests with the top ten. Their recognized antigens are unknown. This specimen consisted of unstimulated CD8+ T cells sorted from spleen or lymph node cells, obtained before transplant. These receptors came from a human donor who was the organ donor for an intestinal transplant.

The chain combines TRBV28 with TRBJ1-1; D might be TRBD1 (6 bases). The CDR3 runs to 15 residues. Between the trimmed V and J ends, which lost 5 bases and 5 bases, there was a span of 18 bases. CDR1 is MDHEN and CDR2 is SYDVKM in the germline V gene. The CDR3 nucleotides read TGTGCCAGCAGTCTACGACGACAGGTAGGAACTGAAGCTTTCTTT. The encoded protein is CASSLRRQVGTEAFF.

This clone was counted a few times. The gene calls are TRBV4-1 and TRBJ1-4; D ambiguous. The CDR3 is 16 amino acids. Germline CDR1 reads MGHRA; CDR2 reads YSYEKL. Trimming stripped 5 bases from V and 1 base from J, with 14 bases between. For the CDR3, the DNA is TGCGCCAGCAGCGCCCCGATGGGGTTAACTAATGAAAAACTGTTTTTT. Its protein is CASSAPMGLTNEKLFF.

The genes are TRBV7-2 and TRBJ2-7; 7 positions agree with TRBD2. The CDR3 length is 14 residues. Trimming cost V 8 bases and J 3 bases; bases outside gene matches: 10. Germline CDR1 is SGHTA and CDR2 is FQGNSA. The CDR3 DNA follows: TGTGCCAGCGGCTGGGGGGAGGGTAACTACGAGCAGTACTTC. Protein sequence: CASGWGEGNYEQYF.

By its share, this clone is medium-sized. The V and J genes are TRBV7-9 and TRBJ2-1; either TRBD1 or TRBD2 may supply D (6 bases each). V shed 1 base and J shed 3 bases, with 13 bases lying between them. Germline V gene sequence: CDR1 SEHNR, CDR2 FQNEAQ (reference sequence). This CDR3 region has 16 residues. Here the CDR3 reads CASSLGTAGLYNEQFF. The CDR3 DNA follows: TGTGCCAGCAGCTTAGGGACAGCGGGCCTCTACAATGAGCAGTTCTTC.

This clone was seen just once. CDR3 DNA: TGTGCCAGCAGTGAAGAGGGGGCCGTGTTCTTCTCCTCCTACGAGCAGTACTTC. Its protein is CASSEEGAVFFSSYEQYF. The gene calls are TRBV6-1 and TRBJ2-7; TRBD1 matches 7 bases. The CDR3 has 18 residues. Per germline, CDR1 MNHNS and CDR2 SASEGT. Trimming took 1 base from V and 0 from J; bases not matched to a gene: 12.

Here the CDR3 reads CAWWENYGYTF. DNA of the CDR3: TGTGCCTGGTGGGAAAACTATGGCTACACCTTC. The genes are TRBV30 and TRBJ1-2, with no clear D. Trimming left V 5 bases short and J 2 bases short, with 6 bases between. CDR1 is GTSNPN and CDR2 is SVGIG in the germline V gene (reference sequence). CDR3 length equals 11 residues.

The chain carries TRBV29-1 and TRBJ2-7; 8 nucleotides agree with TRBD2. The CDR3 totals 15 residues. Per the germline V gene, CDR1 is SQVTM and CDR2 is ANQGSEA. V was clipped by 4 bases and J by 1 base; unmatched bases: 9. CDR3 residues: CSVVGSSGASYEQYF. The DNA for the CDR3 is TGCAGCGTTGTAGGTAGTAGCGGGGCTTCCTACGAGCAGTACTTC.

The DNA of the CDR3 is TGTGCCAGCAGCGTAGGGACAGAGACCCAGTACTTC. Translated, it gives CASSVGTETQYF. The chain combines TRBV9 with TRBJ2-5, with D unresolved. V gave up 0 bases and J gave up 4 bases, with 4 bases separating them. CDR1 is SGDLS and CDR2 is YYNGEE in the germline V gene. CDR3 length: 12 residues.

The V call is TRBV28, the J call TRBJ2-1; tentatively, D is TRBD2 (6 bases). This CDR3 is 18 amino acids long. Germline V lookup: CDR1 MDHEN, CDR2 SYDVKM. Trimming pared 4 bases from V and 5 bases from J, leaving 24 bases between. DNA of the CDR3: TGTGCCAGCAGTTCATCCAGGGCTAGCGACCGATACAACAATGAGCAGTTCTTC. Translated, it gives CASSSSRASDRYNNEQFF.

CDR3 protein: CASSFPGTSGSYEQYF. The CDR3 DNA reads TGTGCCAGCAGTTTTCCCGGGACTAGCGGCTCTTACGAGCAGTACTTC. This chain links TRBV28 with TRBJ2-7, with 11 bases fitting TRBD2. The CDR3 consists of 16 residues. The germline V gene encodes CDR1 MDHEN and CDR2 SYDVKM. V lost 3 bases and J lost 4; bases outside the gene matches: 8.